These 32 T cell receptor beta chains came from one sample sequenced in a study of regulatory T cells in long-lasting Graves disease (dated by TCRdb to about 2021). The time point label, as the study defines it: newly diagnosed GD, antithyroid drugs for less than 3 months. For both TCR sequencing and RNA sequencing, RNA was extracted from PBMCs in TRIzol. Library prep was done by multiplex PCR. TCRdb names Illumina HiSeq 4000 as the instrument used. iRepertoire HTBI primers and Arm-PCR amplification of CDR3 regions were used to construct TCR beta libraries. The public reads were run again by TCRdb, first through fastp at Q25 and then through MiXCR, and only productive beta chains were kept. Each entry is one CDR3 protein sequence, shown with its most common DNA and genes. Recorded for this sample are approximately 350,000 distinct CDR3 sequences; 16% of them occurred a single time. The biggest ten clones account for 25% to 30% of the sample.

These same data were also listed under a study on T cells in Graves' hyperthyroidism and ophthalmopathy.

The specimen was peripheral blood mononuclear cells (PBMCs), collected at new diagnosis, from a patient treated with antithyroid drugs. The origin of the receptors is a man in his forties or fifties with Graves disease. Donor details come from another sample of the same person, matched by shared clones.

For this clonotype: This sequence may be a read error, since a much larger clone differs from it by one base. The CDR3 end shows no conserved phenylalanine or tryptophan, and so a read error is likely. The CDR3, as DNA: TGTGCCAGCAGTCGTTCCGGAACAGAAGGCATTCAGTACCTC. Its translation: CASSRSGTEGIQYL. This rearrangement joins TRBV12-3 or TRBV12-4 to TRBJ2-4, with D uncertain. This CDR3 region has 14 residues. V was cut by 5 bases and J by 9 bases, with 17 bases left in between.

This clonotype was counted a few times. The chain recombines TRBV4-3 with TRBJ2-1, with 7 bases lining up with TRBD1. The trim removed 3 bases at V and 9 bases at J, leaving 5 bases unmatched. There are 13 residues in the CDR3. The germline gives CDR1 LGHNA, CDR2 YSLEER. As DNA, the CDR3 is TGCGCCAGCAGCCAGGATCAGGGGGTTGAGCAGTTCTTC. Translation gives CASSQDQGVEQFF.

This chain links TRBV12-3 or TRBV12-4 with TRBJ2-3; 8 nucleotides match TRBD1. CDR3 length equals 15 residues. J lost 3 bases, V lost 2 bases, and 4 bases had no gene match. The CDR3 protein is CASSLQGARTDTQYF. As DNA, the CDR3 is TGTGCCAGCAGTTTACAGGGGGCACGGACAGATACGCAGTATTTT.

This clonotype was counted between two and nine times. The V call is TRBV7-9, the J call TRBJ1-1, with unresolved D. This CDR3 comprises 14 residues. Trimming shortened V by 1 base and J by 4 bases, and 10 bases separated the two germline ends. Germline values: CDR1 SEHNR, CDR2 FQNEAQ (reference sequence). The CDR3 DNA follows: TGTGCCAGCAGCTTAGACCTAACCCGCACTGAAGCTTTCTTT. It specifies CASSLDLTRTEAFF. Full variable domain (missing parts from reference TRBV7-9 and TRBJ1-1): DTGVSQNPRHKITKRGQNVTFRCDPISEHNRLYWYRQTLGQGPEFLTYFQNEAQLEKSRLLSDRFSAERPKGSFSTLEIQRTEQGDSAMYLCASSLDLTRTEAFFGQGTRLTVV.

In this sample, this clonotype turned up a few times. The chain links TRBV11-2 to TRBJ2-2; D is undetermined. V lost 4 bases to trimming and J lost 0 bases, with 9 bases between them. There are 15 residues in the CDR3. Germline values: CDR1 SGHAT, CDR2 FQNNGV. The CDR3: CASSSTTTNTGELFF. CDR3 bases: TGTGCCAGCAGCTCAACTACGACGAACACCGGGGAGCTGTTTTTT.

This clonotype came up many times. The chain is built from TRBV7-9 and TRBJ2-7, with TRBD1 matching 7 bases. With V trimmed by 4 bases and J by 5 bases, 8 bases remained unmatched. The CDR3 runs 14 residues. CDR1 is SEHNR and CDR2 is FQNEAQ in the germline V gene (reference sequence). The CDR3 protein is CASSSMPGTDEQYF. The DNA of the CDR3 is TGTGCCAGCAGCTCGATGCCCGGGACAGACGAGCAGTACTTC.

The sample holds many counts of this clonotype. The rearrangement links TRBV28 to TRBJ1-2; 10 positions match TRBD1. The CDR3 is made up of 14 amino acids. Germline-derived CDR1 and CDR2 are MDHEN and SYDVKM. J gave up 8 bases and V 7 bases, and 10 bases lay outside the gene matches. The CDR3: CASIPGQGIRGYTF. CDR3 nucleotides: TGTGCCAGCATTCCGGGACAGGGGATTCGCGGCTACACCTTC.

This clonotype was recorded at least ten times. The gene calls are TRBV15 and TRBJ2-7, with D possibly matching TRBD2 (6 bases). The CDR3 is 13 amino acids. Trimming left V 1 base short and J 6 bases short, with 10 bases between. CDR1 and CDR2 from the germline V gene are LNHNV and YYDKDF (reference sequence). CDR3 sequence: CATSRVGGGEQYF. The CDR3 nucleotides are TGTGCCACCAGCAGAGTTGGGGGAGGCGAGCAGTACTTC. Based on the CDR3 plus reference TRBV15 and TRBJ2-7, the full variable domain is DAMVIQNPRYQVTQFGKPVTLSCSQTLNHNVMYWYQQKSSQAPKLLFHYYDKDFNNEADTPDNFQSRRPNTSFCFLDIRSPGLGDTAMYLCATSRVGGGEQYFGPGTRLTVT.

This clonotype was observed many times. This rearrangement joins TRBV28 to TRBJ1-5; D gene unclear. The CDR3 covers 15 residues. V was cut by 4 bases and J by 0 bases, with 10 bases left in between. Germline CDR1 and CDR2: MDHEN and SYDVKM. The CDR3 DNA reads as TGTGCCAGCAGTTCAGGACGACATAGCAATCAGCCCCAGCATTTT. It codes for CASSSGRHSNQPQHF.

This clonotype was detected many times. The rearrangement uses TRBV18 and TRBJ1-2; TRBD1 agrees at 8 bases. The CDR3 is 15 residues long. Germline loops: CDR1 KGHSH, CDR2 LQKENI. The V segment lost 3 bases and the J segment 1 base; nucleotides outside the gene matches: 4. The CDR3 is CASSPRQGLNYGYTF. The CDR3 nucleotides are TGTGCCAGCTCACCGCGACAGGGGCTTAACTATGGCTACACCTTC.

The sample holds a few counts of this clonotype. V and J are TRBV4-1 and TRBJ1-1; TRBD1 matches at 9 bases. V lost 3 bases and J lost 1; bases outside the gene matches: 3. The CDR3 runs 15 residues. Germline V gene data show CDR1 as MGHRA and CDR2 as YSYEKL. The CDR3 DNA reads as TGCGCCAGCAGCCACAGACAGGGGGAGAACACTGAAGCTTTCTTT. This codes for CASSHRQGENTEAFF.

A remark on this clonotype: A much larger clonotype is one base distant, so this may be a read error. The rearrangement uses TRBV28 and TRBJ2-7; D is possibly TRBD1 or TRBD2 (5 bases each). Germline V gene sequence: CDR1 MDHEN, CDR2 SYDVKM. The CDR3 loop spans 15 amino acids. Trimming left V 11 bases short and J 3 bases short, with 23 bases between. In DNA, the CDR3 is TGTGCCGGCATTTCGGGGACCGGGTGGAACTACGAGCAGTACTTC. Translation gives CAGISGTGWNYEQYF.

Written as DNA, the CDR3 is TGTGCCAGCAGTTCACCGGGACAGGCTAATGAAAAACTGTTTTTT. This translates into CASSSPGQANEKLFF. The rearrangement joins TRBV28 to TRBJ1-4, with 8 bases that match TRBD1. Germline CDR1 reads MDHEN; CDR2 reads SYDVKM. CDR3 length: 15 amino acids. After removal of 4 bases from V and 3 bases from J, the junction contained 4 bases not matched to a gene. The full variable domain, completed using reference TRBV28 and TRBJ1-4, is DVKVTQSSRYLVKRTGEKVFLECVQDMDHENMFWYRQDPGLGLRLIYFSYDVKMKEKGDIPEGYSVSREKKERFSLILESASTNQTSMYLCASSSPGQANEKLFFGSGTQLSVL.

J is TRBJ2-1 and V is TRBV19, with a weak D call TRBD2 (6 bases). Between the trimmed V and J ends, which lost 6 bases and 6 bases, there was a span of 21 bases. The CDR3 totals 16 residues. The germline CDR1 and CDR2 sequences are LNHDA and SQIVND (reference sequence). CDR3: CASRPTSSLRLNEQFF. The CDR3 nucleotides read TGTGCCAGTAGGCCCACTAGCTCCCTGCGACTCAATGAGCAGTTCTTC. The variable domain in full, completed from reference TRBV19 and TRBJ2-1, reads DGGITQSPKYLFRKEGQNVTLSCEQNLNHDAMYWYRQDPGQGLRLIYYSQIVNDFQKGDIAEGYSVSREKKESFPLTVTSAQKNPTAFYLCASRPTSSLRLNEQFFGPGTRLTVL.

This clonotype was seen repeatedly, ten times or more. V is TRBV10-3 and J is TRBJ1-1; D call uncertain. The CDR3 is made up of 12 amino acids. CDR1 is ENHRY, CDR2 SYGVKD, per germline. With 5 bases removed from V and 1 base from J, the gap between germline ends came to 5 bases. CDR3 region: CAISQRNTEAFF. DNA of the CDR3: TGTGCCATCAGTCAGAGGAACACTGAAGCTTTCTTT.

The rearrangement uses TRBV29-1 and TRBJ2-6; no firm D call. Germline V gene data show CDR1 as SQVTM and CDR2 as ANQGSEA. The CDR3 runs 12 residues. Trimming took off 5 bases at V and 0 bases at J, with 2 bases between the two ends. The DNA for the CDR3 is TGCAGCGTTTACTCTGGGGCCAACGTCCTGACTTTC. It translates to CSVYSGANVLTF.

The rearrangement joins TRBV24-1 to TRBJ1-5; 8 nucleotides line up with TRBD1. The germline CDR1 and CDR2 sequences are KGHDR and SFDVKD. The ends lost 5 bases at V and 4 bases at J; junction bases unmatched: 9. This CDR3 is built from 16 residues. This CDR3 is CATSGLGTGGNQPQHF. Here the CDR3 DNA reads TGTGCCACCAGTGGGCTCGGGACAGGTGGAAATCAGCCCCAGCATTTT.

V is TRBV2 and J is TRBJ1-6, with D perhaps TRBD1 (6 bases). Trimming took off 4 bases at V and 7 bases at J, with 14 bases between the two ends. The CDR3 covers 15 residues. In germline, CDR1 is SNHLY, CDR2 FYNNEI. CDR3 amino acids: CASSVDRAENSPLHF. The CDR3 DNA reads TGTGCCAGCAGTGTGGACAGAGCGGAGAATTCACCCCTCCACTTT.

A few counts support this clonotype. The rearrangement uses TRBV14 and TRBJ1-1; D is possibly TRBD1 (5 bases). The CDR3 contains 16 residues. V shed 1 base and J shed 10 bases, with 22 bases lying between them. Germline V gene sequence: CDR1 SGHDN, CDR2 FVKESK. The CDR3 DNA follows: TGTGCCAGCAGCCAAGGTTTGGCCAGGGTGACCGAAGGAGCTTTCTTT. Amino acids: CASSQGLARVTEGAFF.

This clonotype was counted between two and nine times. A much larger clone lies a single base off, so this may be a read error. V usage is TRBV6-2 or TRBV6-3 and J usage is TRBJ2-1; the D call may be TRBD1 or TRBD2 (5 bases each). CDR3 length: 14 residues. Germline V gene sequence: CDR1 MNHEY, CDR2 SVGEGT. The CDR3 sequence: CASQAGTLYNGQFF. DNA for the CDR3: TGTGCCAGCCAAGCCGGGACGTTATACAATGGGCAGTTCTTC.

This clonotype has just a few counts. V is TRBV9 and J is TRBJ2-5; the match to TRBD1 covers 11 bases. J gave up 5 bases and V 7 bases, and 10 bases lay outside the gene matches. In germline, CDR1 is SGDLS, CDR2 YYNGEE. This CDR3 comprises 15 residues. In DNA, the CDR3 is TGTGCCAGCGCCGGGACAGGGGGTTTCGCGGAGACCCAGTACTTC. It is translated as CASAGTGGFAETQYF.

The V and J genes are TRBV3-1 and TRBJ2-5; tentatively, D is TRBD1 (5 bases). The V and J ends lost 0 bases and 1 base respectively, with 9 bases between them. Germline V lookup: CDR1 LGHDT, CDR2 YNNKEL (reference sequence). The CDR3 consists of 15 residues. CDR3 bases: TGTGCCAGCAGCCAAGATAGGGGCGCCCAAGAGACCCAGTACTTC. Its translation is CASSQDRGAQETQYF.

This clonotype was seen repeatedly, ten times or more. The rearrangement joins TRBV7-2 to TRBJ1-2; D is undetermined. From germline, CDR1 is SGHTA and CDR2 FQGNSA. V was cut by 4 bases and J by 6 bases, with 12 bases left in between. The CDR3 covers 13 residues. Here the CDR3 reads CASSSRWQDGYTF. The DNA for the CDR3 is TGTGCCAGCAGCTCTCGGTGGCAGGATGGCTACACCTTC.

On this clonotype itself: A far larger clone is just one base off, so this is likely a read error. The rearrangement uses TRBV5-1 and TRBJ2-5; the match to TRBD1 covers 9 bases. The tail of the sequence fits TRBJ2-1 better, so the J call may be wrong. The CDR3 spans 14 residues. Germline V gives CDR1 SGHRS, CDR2 YFSETQ. CDR3 region: CASSLDTGGYEQFF. The CDR3 DNA is TGCGCCAGCAGCTTGGATACAGGGGGCTACGAGCAGTTCTTC.

The chain has TRBV3-1 and TRBJ2-1; 10 bases map to TRBD2. After removal of 4 bases from V and 8 bases from J, the junction contained 2 bases not matched to a gene. The CDR3 loop spans 13 amino acids. Germline-derived CDR1 and CDR2 are LGHDT and YNNKEL (reference sequence). The CDR3 coding sequence is TGTGCCAGCAGCCTGAGCGGGGGGGATGAGCAGTTCTTC. It is translated as CASSLSGGDEQFF.

This clonotype has at least ten counts. The chain combines TRBV18 with TRBJ2-5; D is unclear. This CDR3 is built from 13 residues. CDR1 and CDR2 from the germline V gene are KGHSH and LQKENI. Between the trimmed V and J ends, which lost 8 bases and 2 bases, there was a span of 12 bases. In DNA form, the CDR3 reads TGTGCCAGCAGCTTCGGGCAGCAAGAGACCCAGTACTTC. Its protein is CASSFGQQETQYF.

The chain recombines TRBV12-5 with TRBJ2-7, with 14 nucleotides matching TRBD2. V lost 1 base to trimming and J lost 6 bases; unmatched junction nucleotides: 11. Germline V gives CDR1 LGHNT, CDR2 FRNRAP. This CDR3 region has 18 residues. The CDR3 DNA is TGTGCTAGTGGTTTGGACGGACTAGCGGGGGGCTCCTTTTTCGAGCAGTACTTC. It yields the protein CASGLDGLAGGSFFEQYF.

This clonotype occurred many times. This chain links TRBV7-8 with TRBJ1-1; unclear D gene. This CDR3 spans 15 amino acids. Trimming shortened V by 1 base and J by 0 bases, and 9 bases separated the two germline ends. Per the germline V gene, CDR1 is SGHVS and CDR2 is FQNEAQ. CDR3 loop: CASSLGPLMNTEAFF. As DNA, the CDR3 is TGTGCCAGCAGCTTAGGGCCCCTCATGAACACTGAAGCTTTCTTT.

This clonotype was counted only a few times. This chain links TRBV6-1 with TRBJ2-7; D is possibly TRBD1 (5 bases). Germline V lookup: CDR1 MNHNS, CDR2 SASEGT. The V end was cut by 7 bases, the J end by 7 bases, with 20 bases between. The CDR3 totals 14 residues. The CDR3 nucleotides are TGTGCCAGCACTCGGACACCCTCGATAAATGAGCAGTACTTC. This gives the protein CASTRTPSINEQYF.

The sample holds a few counts of this clonotype. The V and J genes are TRBV10-3 and TRBJ2-7; D is perhaps TRBD2 (7 bases). V was cut by 5 bases and J by 5 bases, with 16 bases left in between. CDR3 length: 14 residues. In germline, CDR1 is ENHRY, CDR2 SYGVKD. Written as DNA, the CDR3 is TGTGCCATCAGTAAGGGGGGGGACGTCGACGAGCAGTACTTC. It encodes CAISKGGDVDEQYF.

The table lists this clonotype with many counts. The chain combines TRBV30 with TRBJ1-1; weak D call: TRBD1 (5 bases). This CDR3 has 14 amino acids. Looked up from germline, CDR1 is GTSNPN and CDR2 is SVGIG (reference sequence). V gave up 0 bases and J gave up 2 bases, with 10 bases separating them. The CDR3 loop reads CAWSVDRLNTEAFF. CDR3 nucleotides: TGTGCCTGGAGTGTAGACAGATTAAACACTGAAGCTTTCTTT.

With regard to this clonotype: Being one base from a much bigger clone, this may be a read error. This chain uses TRBV6-5 with TRBJ2-5, with D perhaps given as TRBD1 or TRBD2 (6 bases each). V shed 11 bases and J shed 1 base, with 20 bases lying between them. Germline V lookup: CDR1 MNHEY, CDR2 SVGAGI. The CDR3 consists of 15 residues. In DNA form, the CDR3 reads TGTGCCGGCACCAGCGATGGAGGGGGCCAAGAGACCCAGTACTTC. This gives the protein CAGTSDGGGQETQYF.